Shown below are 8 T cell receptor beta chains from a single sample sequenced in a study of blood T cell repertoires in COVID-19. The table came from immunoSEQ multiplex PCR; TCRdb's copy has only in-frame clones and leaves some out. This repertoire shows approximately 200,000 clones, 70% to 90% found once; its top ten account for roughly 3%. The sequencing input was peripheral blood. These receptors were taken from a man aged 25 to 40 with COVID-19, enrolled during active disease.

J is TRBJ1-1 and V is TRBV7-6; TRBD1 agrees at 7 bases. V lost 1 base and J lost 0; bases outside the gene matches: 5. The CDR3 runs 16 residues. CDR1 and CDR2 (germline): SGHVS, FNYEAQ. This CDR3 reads CASSLGTGVVNTEAFF. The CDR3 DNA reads TGTGCCAGCAGCTTAGGGACAGGTGTGGTGAACACTGAAGCTTTCTTT.

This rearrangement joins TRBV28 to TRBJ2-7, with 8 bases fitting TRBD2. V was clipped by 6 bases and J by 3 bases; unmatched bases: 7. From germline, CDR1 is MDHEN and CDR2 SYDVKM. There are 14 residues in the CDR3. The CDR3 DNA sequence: TGTGCCAGCAGCCCCCGGACTAGCAGCTACGAGCAGTACTTC. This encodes CASSPRTSSYEQYF.

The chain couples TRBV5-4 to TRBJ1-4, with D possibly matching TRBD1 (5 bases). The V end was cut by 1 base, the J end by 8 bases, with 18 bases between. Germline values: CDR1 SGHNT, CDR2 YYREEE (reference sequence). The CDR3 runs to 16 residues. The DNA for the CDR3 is TGTGCCAGCAGCTTGCGGTTAGAGGGTCGGGGGGAAAAACTGTTTTTT. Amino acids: CASSLRLEGRGEKLFF. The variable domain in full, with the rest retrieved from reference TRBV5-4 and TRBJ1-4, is ETGVTQSPTHLIKTRGQQVTLRCSSQSGHNTVSWYQQALGQGPQFIFQYYREEENGRGNFPPRFSGLQFPNYSSELNVNALELDDSALYLCASSLRLEGRGEKLFFGSGTQLSVL.

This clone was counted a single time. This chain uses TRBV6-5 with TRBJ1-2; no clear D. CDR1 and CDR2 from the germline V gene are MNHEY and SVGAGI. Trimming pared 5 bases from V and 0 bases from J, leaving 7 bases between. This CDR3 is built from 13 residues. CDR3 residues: CASSQQTNYGYTF. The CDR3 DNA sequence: TGTGCCAGCAGTCAACAAACTAACTATGGCTACACCTTC.

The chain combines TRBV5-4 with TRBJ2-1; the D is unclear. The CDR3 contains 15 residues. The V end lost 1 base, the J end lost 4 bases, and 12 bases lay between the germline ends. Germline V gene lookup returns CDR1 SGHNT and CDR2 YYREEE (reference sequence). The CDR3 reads CASSLRLVVYNEQFF. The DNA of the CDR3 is TGTGCCAGCAGCTTGCGGCTAGTCGTATACAATGAGCAGTTCTTC. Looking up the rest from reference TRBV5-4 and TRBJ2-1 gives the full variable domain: ETGVTQSPTHLIKTRGQQVTLRCSSQSGHNTVSWYQQALGQGPQFIFQYYREEENGRGNFPPRFSGLQFPNYSSELNVNALELDDSALYLCASSLRLVVYNEQFFGPGTRLTVL.

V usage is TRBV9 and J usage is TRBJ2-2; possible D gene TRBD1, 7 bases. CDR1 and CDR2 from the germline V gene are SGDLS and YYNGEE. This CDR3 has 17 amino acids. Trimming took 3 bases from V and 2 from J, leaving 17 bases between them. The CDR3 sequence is CASSAPRRGLNTGELFF. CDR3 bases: TGTGCCAGCAGCGCCCCAAGGAGGGGGCTAAACACCGGGGAGCTGTTTTTT.

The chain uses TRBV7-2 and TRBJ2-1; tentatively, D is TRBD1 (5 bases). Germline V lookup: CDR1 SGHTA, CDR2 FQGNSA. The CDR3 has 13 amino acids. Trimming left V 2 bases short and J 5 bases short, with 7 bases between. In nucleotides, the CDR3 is TGTGCCAGCAGCTTAAGGGGTAACAATGAGCAGTTCTTC. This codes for CASSLRGNNEQFF.

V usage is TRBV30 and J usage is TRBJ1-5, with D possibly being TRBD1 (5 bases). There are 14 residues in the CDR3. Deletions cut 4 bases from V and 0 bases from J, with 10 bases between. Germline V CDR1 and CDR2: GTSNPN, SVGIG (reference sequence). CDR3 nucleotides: TGTGCCTGGACACGACAGAGTAGCAATCAGCCCCAGCATTTT. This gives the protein CAWTRQSSNQPQHF.